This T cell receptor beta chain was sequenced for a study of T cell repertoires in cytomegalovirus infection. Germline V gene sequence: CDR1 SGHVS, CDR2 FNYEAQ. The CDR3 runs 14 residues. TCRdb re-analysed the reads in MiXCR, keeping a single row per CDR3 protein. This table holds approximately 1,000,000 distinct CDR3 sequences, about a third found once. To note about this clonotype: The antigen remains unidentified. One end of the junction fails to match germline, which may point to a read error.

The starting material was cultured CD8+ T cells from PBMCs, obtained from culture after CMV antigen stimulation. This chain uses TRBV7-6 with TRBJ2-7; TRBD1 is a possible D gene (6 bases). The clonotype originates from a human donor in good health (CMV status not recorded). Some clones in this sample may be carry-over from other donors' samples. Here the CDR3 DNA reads TGTGCTAGCAGCCGAAACCAGGGGTCCTACGAGCAGTACTTC. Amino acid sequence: CASSRNQGSYEQYF.